One sample yielded the 25 T cell receptor beta chains listed below, sequenced in a study of T cell responses to AZD1222 COVID-19 vaccine. Produced via immunoSEQ multiplex PCR; TCRdb's table is partial and in-frame only. The data hold fewer than 200,000 clones, with 85% to 95% observed a single time. Sample: peripheral blood, taken on day 0 of AZD1222 vaccination. These receptors all stem from an adult in good health.

The rearrangement uses TRBV2 and TRBJ1-4, with TRBD1 identical over 9 bases. V shed 9 bases and J 7 bases; nucleotides not matched to a gene: 6. Per germline, CDR1 SNHLY and CDR2 FYNNEI. This CDR3 has 13 residues. This CDR3 is CASTGTGFEKLFF. CDR3 DNA sequence: TGTGCCAGTACCGGGACAGGGTTTGAAAAACTGTTTTTT.

The V call is TRBV30, the J call TRBJ2-5; D perhaps matches TRBD2 (5 bases). The length of the CDR3 is 14 residues. Germline lookup yields CDR1 GTSNPN and CDR2 SVGIG (reference sequence). Trimming cost V 2 bases and J 3 bases, with 13 bases left between them. The CDR3 here is CAWSLSAGEETQYF. In DNA form, the CDR3 reads TGTGCCTGGAGTCTGTCCGCCGGGGAAGAGACCCAGTACTTC.

V usage is TRBV19 and J usage is TRBJ2-3, with 12 bases matching TRBD2. Germline V gives CDR1 LNHDA, CDR2 SQIVND (reference sequence). CDR3 length equals 15 residues. V was pared by 5 bases and J by 3 bases, with 3 bases of the junction left unmatched. DNA of the CDR3: TGTGCCAGTAGTTTGACTAGCGGGAGTACAGATACGCAGTATTTT. It specifies CASSLTSGSTDTQYF.

The V and J genes are TRBV11-3 and TRBJ2-1; perhaps TRBD1 as D (6 bases). Trimming pared 3 bases from V and 7 bases from J, leaving 16 bases between. This CDR3 has 15 amino acids. Per germline, CDR1 SGHNT and CDR2 YENEEA. In nucleotides, the CDR3 is TGTGCCAGCAGCTTGGGACACACAGGGTTGAATGAGCAGTTCTTC. It specifies CASSLGHTGLNEQFF.

J is TRBJ2-1 and V is TRBV7-2; 8 nucleotides align to TRBD2. The V and J ends lost 5 bases and 10 bases, in that order; junction bases with no gene match: 16. Looked up from germline, CDR1 is SGHTA and CDR2 is FQGNSA. The CDR3 contains 16 residues. The CDR3 sequence: CASSVAGGFPPGEQFF. The CDR3 bases are TGTGCCAGCAGCGTCGCGGGGGGTTTTCCCCCAGGCGAGCAGTTCTTC.

This clone has just a few counts. The J gene is TRBJ2-2, the V gene TRBV9; D gene unclear. The germline V gene encodes CDR1 SGDLS and CDR2 YYNGEE. Between the trimmed V and J ends, which lost 3 bases and 6 bases, there was a span of 6 bases. The CDR3 contains 12 residues. This CDR3 reads CASSARAGELFF. CDR3 DNA sequence: TGTGCCAGCAGCGCACGCGCCGGGGAGCTGTTTTTT.

The chain links TRBV18 to TRBJ2-1; perhaps TRBD1 as D (6 bases). There are 14 residues in the CDR3. The germline V gene has CDR1 KGHSH and CDR2 LQKENI. V lost 3 bases and J 6 bases, leaving 12 bases between the germline ends. As DNA, the CDR3 is TGTGCCAGCTCACCTGAGGACAGACCCAATGAGCAGTTCTTC. It translates to CASSPEDRPNEQFF. Complete variable domain (other parts from reference TRBV18 and TRBJ2-1): NAGVMQNPRHLVRRRGQEARLRCSPMKGHSHVYWYRQLPEEGLKFMVYLQKENIIDESGMPKERFSAEFPKEGPSILRIQQVVRGDSAAYFCASSPEDRPNEQFFGPGTRLTVL.

The chain uses TRBV9 and TRBJ1-2, with D possibly TRBD1 on 5 matching bases. CDR1 is SGDLS, CDR2 YYNGEE, per germline. This CDR3 has 17 amino acids. V gave up 4 bases and J gave up 4 bases, with 23 bases separating them. As DNA, the CDR3 is TGTGCCAGCAGCCCAGACCTATCGACAGCTAAAACCTATGGCTACACCTTC. Translation gives CASSPDLSTAKTYGYTF.

The chain recombines TRBV5-6 with TRBJ1-5, with TRBD1 matching 7 bases. V lost 3 bases to trimming and J lost 1 base; unmatched junction nucleotides: 7. The germline CDR1 and CDR2 sequences are SGHDT and YYEEEE. This CDR3 comprises 16 residues. The CDR3 DNA reads as TGTGCCAGCAGCTGGGGACAGTCGGCGAGCAATCAGCCCCAGCATTTT. It codes for CASSWGQSASNQPQHF.

The DNA of the CDR3 is TGTGCCAGCAGCCAAGATCCCAGCTATGGCTACACCTTC. Its translation: CASSQDPSYGYTF. The J gene is TRBJ1-2, the V gene TRBV3-1 (or the pseudogene TRBV3-2); D is ambiguous. V shed 0 bases and J shed 4 bases, with 6 bases lying between them. The germline gives CDR1 LGHDT, CDR2 YNNKEL (reference sequence). The CDR3 runs to 13 residues.

The CDR3 here is CASSGLTSEQFF. CDR3 DNA: TGTGCCAGCTCAGGACTGACTTCTGAGCAGTTCTTC. The chain uses TRBV5-6 and TRBJ2-1, with D maybe TRBD2 (5 bases). With 7 bases removed from V and 9 bases from J, the gap between germline ends came to 14 bases. Germline V gene data show CDR1 as SGHDT and CDR2 as YYEEEE. The CDR3 is 12 amino acids.

This rearrangement joins TRBV11-2 to TRBJ1-4; possibly TRBD1 for D (5 bases). In germline, CDR1 is SGHAT, CDR2 FQNNGV. The CDR3 is 13 amino acids. Trimming removed 1 base at V and 7 bases at J, with 7 bases between. The CDR3: CASSLAGVEKLFF. The CDR3 bases are TGTGCCAGCAGCTTAGCGGGGGTTGAAAAACTGTTTTTT.

This clone was observed a single time. The V and J genes are TRBV5-4 and TRBJ2-2; no firm D call. V lost 0 bases, J lost 5 bases, and 11 bases lay in between. CDR1 is SGHNT and CDR2 is YYREEE in the germline V gene (reference sequence). The CDR3 runs 15 residues. This chain's CDR3 is CASSLGFVRTGELFF. The CDR3 region has the DNA TGTGCCAGCAGCTTGGGTTTCGTGCGGACCGGGGAGCTGTTTTTT.

V gene TRBV6-5 combines with J gene TRBJ2-3; perhaps TRBD1 as D (6 bases). Germline V gene lookup returns CDR1 MNHEY and CDR2 SVGAGI. The V end was cut by 5 bases, the J end by 1 base, with 13 bases between. The CDR3 spans 15 residues. The CDR3 DNA sequence: TGTGCCAGCAGTATTTTACGACAGGGCACAGATACGCAGTATTTT. This encodes CASSILRQGTDTQYF.

V usage is TRBV5-1 and J usage is TRBJ1-5; 11 positions match TRBD1. With V trimmed by 4 bases and J by 4 bases, 10 bases remained unmatched. Germline V lookup: CDR1 SGHRS, CDR2 YFSETQ. There are 17 residues in the CDR3. DNA of the CDR3: TGCGCCAGCAGCCCTACCGGGACAGGGGGTTCGAATCAGCCCCAGCATTTT. This encodes CASSPTGTGGSNQPQHF.

The V gene is TRBV10-3, the J gene TRBJ1-2, with 8 bases matching TRBD1. Germline loops: CDR1 ENHRY, CDR2 SYGVKD. J gave up 8 bases and V 2 bases, and 10 bases lay outside the gene matches. This CDR3 contains 15 residues. This chain's CDR3 is CAISETDRGAGGYTF. The CDR3 DNA follows: TGTGCCATCAGTGAGACAGACAGGGGCGCGGGGGGCTACACCTTC.

This clone came up once. The chain has TRBV7-6 and TRBJ1-1; TRBD1 is a possible D gene (5 bases). This CDR3 has 16 amino acids. Between the trimmed V and J ends, which lost 0 bases and 0 bases, there was a span of 11 bases. Per the germline V gene, CDR1 is SGHVS and CDR2 is FNYEAQ. CDR3 DNA sequence: TGTGCCAGCAGCTTAGCAGGTGGGGGAGTGAACACTGAAGCTTTCTTT. Translation gives CASSLAGGGVNTEAFF. Filled out from reference TRBV7-6 and TRBJ1-1, the complete variable domain reads GAGVSQSPRYKVTKRGQDVALRCDPISGHVSLYWYRQALGQGPEFLTYFNYEAQQDKSGLPNDRFSAERPEGSISTLTIQRTEQRDSAMYRCASSLAGGGVNTEAFFGQGTRLTVV.

This clone has more than one count but fewer than ten. The chain has TRBV7-2 and TRBJ2-5; TRBD2 is a possible D gene (6 bases). V was clipped by 8 bases and J by 3 bases, with 13 bases between them. The CDR3 loop spans 13 amino acids. Per the germline V gene, CDR1 is SGHTA and CDR2 is FQGNSA. The CDR3 sequence: CASAGTWEETQYF. The CDR3 coding sequence is TGTGCCAGCGCGGGGACTTGGGAAGAGACCCAGTACTTC.

This clone was observed a single time. The V and J genes are TRBV19 and TRBJ1-6, with D possibly matching TRBD1 (6 bases). This CDR3 has 11 residues. Germline values: CDR1 LNHDA, CDR2 SQIVND (reference sequence). V was cut by 8 bases and J by 18 bases, with 17 bases left in between. CDR3 region: CASWQGTGGHF. The CDR3 nucleotides read TGTGCCAGTTGGCAGGGGACTGGAGGCCACTTT.

This chain links TRBV7-2 with TRBJ1-1, with 10 bases that match TRBD1. The germline V gene has CDR1 SGHTA and CDR2 FQGNSA. This CDR3 spans 14 amino acids. V lost 5 bases to trimming and J lost 5 bases; unmatched junction nucleotides: 5. CDR3 sequence reads: CASSRWDRGTEAFF. CDR3 nucleotide sequence: TGTGCCAGCAGCAGATGGGACAGGGGAACTGAAGCTTTCTTT.

The rearrangement links TRBV19 to TRBJ1-1; 8 bases agree with TRBD1. CDR1 is LNHDA, CDR2 SQIVND, per germline (reference sequence). Trimming cost V 8 bases and J 1 base; bases outside gene matches: 9. The CDR3 length is 15 residues. CDR3: CASGPQQGGNTEAFF. The CDR3 DNA reads TGTGCCAGTGGTCCTCAACAGGGGGGGAACACTGAAGCTTTCTTT.

This rearrangement joins TRBV28 to TRBJ1-2; D is possibly TRBD1 (6 bases). The germline gives CDR1 MDHEN, CDR2 SYDVKM. V was trimmed by 9 bases and J by 5 bases, leaving 16 bases between them. The CDR3 runs 13 residues. The CDR3, as DNA: TGTGCCAGTTCTCGACAGGAGACGTATGGCTACACCTTC. The encoded protein is CASSRQETYGYTF.

The V gene is TRBV14, the J gene TRBJ2-3, with 11 bases identical to TRBD2. V lost 1 base to trimming and J lost 5 bases; unmatched junction nucleotides: 8. Germline CDR1 is SGHDN and CDR2 is FVKESK. The CDR3 consists of 17 residues. In DNA, the CDR3 is TGTGCCAGCAGCCAAGTTCCTAGCGGGAGGCCGGGAGATACGCAGTATTTT. Encoded protein: CASSQVPSGRPGDTQYF.

The V and J genes are TRBV18 and TRBJ2-1, with D unclear. Trimming took off 5 bases at V and 2 bases at J, with 16 bases between the two ends. The CDR3 length is 16 residues. Per the germline V gene, CDR1 is KGHSH and CDR2 is LQKENI. DNA for the CDR3: TGTGCCAGCTCAGCGACTGTTTTAGATACCTACAATGAGCAGTTCTTC. Protein: CASSATVLDTYNEQFF. The full variable domain, completed using reference TRBV18 and TRBJ2-1, is NAGVMQNPRHLVRRRGQEARLRCSPMKGHSHVYWYRQLPEEGLKFMVYLQKENIIDESGMPKERFSAEFPKEGPSILRIQQVVRGDSAAYFCASSATVLDTYNEQFFGPGTRLTVL.

In nucleotides, the CDR3 is TGTGCCAGCAGGACCCACAGGGGCAATCAGCCCCAGCATTTT. Protein: CASRTHRGNQPQHF. The V gene is TRBV28, the J gene TRBJ1-5, with a weak D call TRBD1 (6 bases). The CDR3 contains 14 residues. The germline V gene has CDR1 MDHEN and CDR2 SYDVKM. The V and J ends lost 6 bases and 2 bases respectively, with 11 bases between them.